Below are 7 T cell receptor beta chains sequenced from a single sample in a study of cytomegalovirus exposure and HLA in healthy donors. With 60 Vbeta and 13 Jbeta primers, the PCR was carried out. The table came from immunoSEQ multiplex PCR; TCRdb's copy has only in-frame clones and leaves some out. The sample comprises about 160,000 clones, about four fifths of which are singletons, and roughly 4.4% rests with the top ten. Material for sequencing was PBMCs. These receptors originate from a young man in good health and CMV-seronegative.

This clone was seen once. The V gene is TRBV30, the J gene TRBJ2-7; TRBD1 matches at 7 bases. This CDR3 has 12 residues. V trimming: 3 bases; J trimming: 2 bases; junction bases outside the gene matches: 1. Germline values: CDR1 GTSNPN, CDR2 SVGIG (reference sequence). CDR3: CAWRTGPYEQYF. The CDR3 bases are TGTGCCTGGAGGACAGGGCCCTACGAGCAGTACTTC. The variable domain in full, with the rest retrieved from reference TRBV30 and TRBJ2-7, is SQTIHQWPATLVQPVGSPLSLECTVEGTSNPNLYWYRQAAGRGLQLLFYSVGIGQISSEVPQNLSASRPQDRQFILSSKKLLLSDSGFYLCAWRTGPYEQYFGPGTRLTVT.

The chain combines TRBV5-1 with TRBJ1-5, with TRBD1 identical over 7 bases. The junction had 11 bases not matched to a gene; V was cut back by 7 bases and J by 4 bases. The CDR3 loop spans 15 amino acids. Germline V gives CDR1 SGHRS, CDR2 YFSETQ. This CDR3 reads CASRNDRVSNQPQHF. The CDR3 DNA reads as TGCGCCAGCCGAAATGACAGGGTAAGTAATCAGCCCCAGCATTTT.

This chain's CDR3 is CAALSTGLNTEAFF. In DNA, the CDR3 is TGTGCCGCCCTTTCGACAGGATTGAACACTGAAGCTTTCTTT. The chain couples TRBV28 to TRBJ1-1; D might be TRBD1 (6 bases). Per germline, CDR1 MDHEN and CDR2 SYDVKM. The CDR3 extends over 14 amino acids. Trimming shortened V by 11 bases and J by 0 bases, and 16 bases separated the two germline ends.

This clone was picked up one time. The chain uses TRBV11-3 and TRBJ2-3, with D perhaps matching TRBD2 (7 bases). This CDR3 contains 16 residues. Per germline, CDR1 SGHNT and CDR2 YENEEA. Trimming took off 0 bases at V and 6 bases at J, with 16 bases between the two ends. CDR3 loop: CASSLEGGLAADTQYF. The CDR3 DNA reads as TGTGCCAGCAGCTTAGAGGGGGGCCTAGCGGCGGATACGCAGTATTTT.

Written as DNA, the CDR3 is TGTGCCACCTCCCCGACGGGGAGCAATCAGCCCCAGCATTTT. This translates into CATSPTGSNQPQHF. The chain links TRBV2 to TRBJ1-5; no definite D call. V lost 10 bases to trimming and J lost 1 base, with 14 bases between them. The CDR3 is made up of 14 amino acids. Germline CDR1 is SNHLY and CDR2 is FYNNEI.

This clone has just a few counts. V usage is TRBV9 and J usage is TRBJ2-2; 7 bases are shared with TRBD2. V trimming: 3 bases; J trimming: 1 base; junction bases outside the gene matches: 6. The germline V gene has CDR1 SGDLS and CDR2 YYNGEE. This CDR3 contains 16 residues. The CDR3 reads CASSGATGGNTGELFF. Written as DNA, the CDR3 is TGTGCCAGCAGCGGGGCGACGGGGGGGAACACCGGGGAGCTGTTTTTT. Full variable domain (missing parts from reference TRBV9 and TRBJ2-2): DSGVTQTPKHLITATGQRVTLRCSPRSGDLSVYWYQQSLDQGLQFLIQYYNGEERAKGNILERFSAQQFPDLHSELNLSSLELGDSALYFCASSGATGGNTGELFFGEGSRLTVL.

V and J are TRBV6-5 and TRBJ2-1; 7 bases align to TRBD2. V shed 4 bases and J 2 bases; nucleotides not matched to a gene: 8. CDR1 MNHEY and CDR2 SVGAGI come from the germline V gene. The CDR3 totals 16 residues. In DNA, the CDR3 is TGTGCCAGCAGTTCTCCTCTAGCGGAGGCCTACAATGAGCAGTTCTTC. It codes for CASSSPLAEAYNEQFF.